The rows below give T cell receptor beta chains drawn from one sample of a study of cytomegalovirus exposure and HLA in healthy donors. Profiled with immunoSEQ multiplex PCR; TCRdb holds only in-frame clones, not every one. The sample yields about 120,000 clones, roughly four fifths seen once. Sequenced material: PBMCs. These receptor sequences come from a woman aged 30 to 39 in good health and CMV-seronegative. CDR3s include the opening cysteine and the closing phenylalanine or tryptophan.

j_call v_call cdr3_aa
TRBJ2-7 TRBV2 CASSNHRLADHYEQYF
TRBJ1-5 TRBV7-2 CASSLGLNQPQHF
TRBJ1-3 TRBV18 CASSLDRAGNTIYF
TRBJ1-2 TRBV5-4 CASSLETGYGYTF
TRBJ1-1 TRBV28 CASSFAGRATEAFF
TRBJ2-5 TRBV7-9 CAGSPPSGPGKETQYF
TRBJ2-7 TRBV29-1 CSVDGGQGGIQYF
TRBJ2-2 TRBV7-3 CASSWTGGYTGELFF
TRBJ2-5 TRBV4-3 CASSQERSPGETQYF
TRBJ1-1 TRBV30 CAWRVQVNTEAFF
TRBJ2-7 TRBV28 CASSFGLAGIYEQYF
TRBJ2-1 TRBV28 CASTKLTGGVYNEQFF
TRBJ1-5 TRBV7-9 CASSLGQGLSNQPQHF
TRBJ2-6 TRBV4-2 CASRPQLSGQGVSGANVLTF
TRBJ1-6 TRBV6-5 CASRQTGEISPLHF
TRBJ1-6 TRBV30 CAWDRVNSPLHF
TRBJ2-2 TRBV4-3 CASSQASPRELGTGELFF
TRBJ2-3 TRBV9 CASSEEGARTDTQYF
TRBJ1-2 TRBV14 CASSEGGNPTYGYTF
TRBJ2-5 TRBV7-8 CASSSTSRSQETQYF
TRBJ2-4 TRBV30 CAWDRGLTKNIQYF
TRBJ2-1 TRBV7-9 CASSLAGLLYNEQFF
TRBJ2-4 TRBV6-5 CASSWDYKAKNIQYF
TRBJ2-7 TRBV4-1 CASSHLRQGPYEQYF
TRBJ1-2 TRBV30 CAWSSPDRGYYGYTF
TRBJ2-7 TRBV5-1 CASSWAGTRDSYEQYF
TRBJ1-1 TRBV9 CASSPQTGVDTEAFF
TRBJ2-3 TRBV7-6 CASSLSSAGGVADTQYF
TRBJ1-1 TRBV28 CASSLSTGTGATEAFF
TRBJ2-7 TRBV30 CAWSVLTADEQYF
TRBJ2-1 TRBV27 CASSPPFASGPSYNEQFF
TRBJ2-5 TRBV5-1 CASSGHHQETQYF
TRBJ2-7 TRBV10-3 CAISGSGRNYEQYF
TRBJ1-1 TRBV19 CASSRQDTEAFF
TRBJ2-1 TRBV9 CASSVARKQGYNEQFF
TRBJ1-1 TRBV11-2 CASSPWSQNTEAFF
TRBJ2-1 TRBV7-9 CASSRTGTTFYNEQFF
TRBJ1-1 TRBV6-5 CASSYSPGGFDTEAFF
TRBJ2-7 TRBV5-1 CASSNLGSLYEQYF
TRBJ2-7 TRBV7-9 CASRSRQGLEQYF
TRBJ1-5 TRBV6-6 CASSSPGGTPNQPQHF
TRBJ2-1 TRBV5-1 CASSYGQLNEQFF
TRBJ2-3 TRBV30 CAWTSVRAVTDTQYF
TRBJ1-5 TRBV7-2 CASSRQVNQPQHF
TRBJ2-5 TRBV7-3 CASSPTLGETQYF
TRBJ2-7 TRBV5-6 CASSFYQGANYEQYF
TRBJ1-1 TRBV6-1 CASSLLMRSNTEAFF
TRBJ2-7 TRBV30 CAWSPQVRSYEQYF
TRBJ2-1 TRBV9 CASSMGGETYNEQFF
TRBJ1-2 TRBV7-9 CASSLDLDLHGYTF
TRBJ1-6 TRBV7-9 CASSSPGGTEFHF